Listed here are 30 T cell receptor beta chains from one sample, sequenced in a study of shared clonotypes between healthy human individuals. Method: immunoSEQ multiplex PCR; TCRdb's copy keeps in-frame clones and lacks some. The table has 1.4 million or so clones, approximately 98.5% seen once; the top ten hold over 0.3%. Sequencing input: naive CD4+ T cells sorted from blood. The subset is: CD45RA+ positively selected. These receptors were collected from a man aged 25 to 40 in good health.

The CDR3 protein is CASSESGGNQPQHF. The CDR3 DNA is TGTGCCAGCAGTGAGTCGGGGGGCAATCAGCCCCAGCATTTT. This rearrangement joins TRBV6-1 to TRBJ1-5; tentatively, D is TRBD1 (5 bases). V dropped 3 bases and J dropped 2 bases, with 8 bases sitting between them. CDR3 length: 14 amino acids. The germline V gene encodes CDR1 MNHNS and CDR2 SASEGT.

This clone was found once. The J gene is TRBJ1-5, the V gene TRBV5-7, with TRBD1 matching over 9 bases. TRBV5-7 counts as an open reading frame of uncertain function. V gave up 4 bases and J gave up 0 bases; unmatched junction bases: 8. CDR3 length: 17 amino acids. DNA of the CDR3: TGTGCCAGCAGCGGACAGGGGCATATCTATAGCAATCAGCCCCAGCATTTT. The encoded protein is CASSGQGHIYSNQPQHF.

The gene calls are TRBV20-1 and TRBJ2-1; 7 bases line up with TRBD2. The CDR3 totals 11 residues. V lost 2 bases to trimming and J lost 10 bases; unmatched junction nucleotides: 2. CDR1 and CDR2 (germline): DFQATT, SNEGSKA (reference sequence). DNA of the CDR3: TGCAGTGCTAGAAAGCGGGACGAGCAGTTCTTC. It yields the protein CSARKRDEQFF.

V and J are TRBV29-1 and TRBJ2-3; 13 bases fit TRBD2. Germline CDR1 reads SQVTM; CDR2 reads ANQGSEA. The V gene end was trimmed by 6 bases and the J gene end by 4 bases; junction bases not matched to a gene: 7. This CDR3 is built from 15 residues. DNA for the CDR3: TGCAGCGTGGTTGGACTAGCGGGAGCTTCAGATACGCAGTATTTT. It yields the protein CSVVGLAGASDTQYF.

In DNA form, the CDR3 reads TGTGCCAGCCGGGCAGAAGGCTACACCTTC. Its translation is CASRAEGYTF. V usage is TRBV25-1 and J usage is TRBJ1-2; D ambiguous. The CDR3 has 10 amino acids. The V and J ends lost 8 bases and 8 bases respectively, with 9 bases between them. The germline CDR1 and CDR2 sequences are MGHDK and SYGVNS.

The V and J genes are TRBV5-4 and TRBJ2-3; D is unclear. Germline CDR1 is SGHNT and CDR2 is YYREEE (reference sequence). V was pared by 0 bases and J by 3 bases, with 11 bases between. This CDR3 region has 15 residues. CDR3 coding DNA: TGTGCCAGCAGCTTGGCCCCCGCGGCGACAGATACGCAGTATTTT. Residues: CASSLAPAATDTQYF.

The gene calls are TRBV5-1 and TRBJ2-3; 9 bases line up with TRBD1. Germline V gene data show CDR1 as SGHRS and CDR2 as YFSETQ. The V segment lost 0 bases and the J segment 6 bases; nucleotides outside the gene matches: 5. The length of the CDR3 is 15 residues. The CDR3 DNA reads as TGCGCCAGCAGCTTGGTTGGGACAGGGAGCGATACGCAGTATTTT. It translates to CASSLVGTGSDTQYF.

V and J are TRBV4-1 and TRBJ2-5; weak D call: TRBD1 (6 bases). Trimming took 4 bases from V and 0 from J, leaving 15 bases between them. The CDR3 is 16 residues long. Germline CDR1 and CDR2: MGHRA and YSYEKL. CDR3 DNA: TGCGCCAGCAGCCGCGTAGGACAGAGCAACCAAGAGACCCAGTACTTC. It specifies CASSRVGQSNQETQYF.

The chain uses TRBV7-2 and TRBJ1-1; no firm D call. The V and J ends lost 5 bases and 0 bases respectively, with 7 bases between them. Germline assignment: CDR1 SGHTA and CDR2 FQGNSA. The CDR3 covers 13 residues. The CDR3 reads CASSINMNTEAFF. The DNA for the CDR3 is TGTGCCAGCAGCATTAACATGAACACTGAAGCTTTCTTT.

The V call is TRBV5-1, the J call TRBJ2-2; 8 bases map to TRBD2. J lost 5 bases, V lost 4 bases, and 10 bases had no gene match. CDR1 and CDR2 from the germline V gene are SGHRS and YFSETQ. The CDR3 extends over 16 amino acids. CDR3 amino acids: CASSGISGIRTGELFF. CDR3 in DNA: TGCGCCAGCAGCGGGATTAGCGGGATTCGAACCGGGGAGCTGTTTTTT.

The V gene is TRBV12-5, the J gene TRBJ2-3; TRBD2 aligns across 16 bases. The CDR3 covers 19 residues. CDR1 and CDR2 from the germline V gene are LGHNT and FRNRAP. The V gene end was trimmed by 3 bases and the J gene end by 2 bases; junction bases not matched to a gene: 8. This chain's CDR3 is CASGFSGTSGRGVTDTQYF. Here the CDR3 DNA reads TGTGCTAGTGGTTTCTCCGGGACTAGCGGGAGGGGGGTCACAGATACGCAGTATTTT.

The chain recombines TRBV28 with TRBJ2-7; D is possibly TRBD1 (5 bases). Between the trimmed V and J ends, which lost 6 bases and 3 bases, there was a span of 18 bases. The CDR3 has 15 amino acids. Germline V gene lookup returns CDR1 MDHEN and CDR2 SYDVKM. The CDR3 nucleotides are TGTGCCAGCAGCCCCTACCGACAGAGGAACTACGAGCAGTACTTC. Its translation is CASSPYRQRNYEQYF.

The V gene is TRBV5-6, the J gene TRBJ2-7, with 7 bases lining up with TRBD1. Germline V gene data show CDR1 as SGHDT and CDR2 as YYEEEE. The CDR3 consists of 15 residues. With V trimmed by 0 bases and J by 2 bases, 5 bases remained unmatched. CDR3 sequence reads: CASSLVGTAPYEQYF. CDR3 DNA: TGTGCCAGCAGCTTGGTCGGGACAGCTCCCTACGAGCAGTACTTC.

This clone was recorded only once. The chain carries TRBV19 and TRBJ2-5; TRBD1 agrees at 12 bases. J gave up 5 bases and V 8 bases, and 3 bases lay outside the gene matches. Germline CDR1 LNHDA, CDR2 SQIVND (reference sequence). The CDR3 has 13 residues. The CDR3 sequence is CASWDRGHETQYF. The CDR3 DNA is TGTGCCAGTTGGGACAGGGGGCATGAGACCCAGTACTTC.

The V gene is TRBV5-1, the J gene TRBJ2-6, with TRBD1 matching over 7 bases. Trimming cost V 5 bases and J 2 bases; bases outside gene matches: 7. Germline V gene sequence: CDR1 SGHRS, CDR2 YFSETQ. CDR3 size: 16 residues. This chain's CDR3 is CASRSGGFAGANVLTF. CDR3 nucleotides: TGCGCCAGCAGGTCAGGGGGATTCGCTGGGGCCAACGTCCTGACTTTC.

The rearrangement joins TRBV5-5 to TRBJ1-5; D might be TRBD1 (5 bases). Trimming removed 2 bases at V and 6 bases at J, with 15 bases between. CDR1 SGHKS and CDR2 YYEKEE come from the germline V gene (reference sequence). The CDR3 has 15 residues. The CDR3 loop is CASSFGQGLGQPQHF. The CDR3 DNA is TGTGCCAGCAGCTTTGGGCAGGGATTGGGTCAGCCCCAGCATTTT.

The V gene is TRBV19, the J gene TRBJ1-1; no reliable D call. Trimming removed 6 bases at V and 0 bases at J, with 8 bases between. This CDR3 has 13 amino acids. Germline V gene lookup returns CDR1 LNHDA and CDR2 SQIVND (reference sequence). CDR3 DNA: TGTGCCAGTAGCTCCGCAGTGAACACTGAAGCTTTCTTT. Amino acids: CASSSAVNTEAFF.

The V call is TRBV30, the J call TRBJ2-3; D ambiguous. This CDR3 comprises 13 residues. CDR1 GTSNPN and CDR2 SVGIG come from the germline V gene (reference sequence). Trimming pared 3 bases from V and 0 bases from J, leaving 7 bases between. CDR3 nucleotide sequence: TGTGCCTGGAGGAGCACTAGCACAGATACGCAGTATTTT. Amino acid sequence: CAWRSTSTDTQYF.

The chain uses TRBV23-1 and TRBJ1-2; 7 bases are a match to TRBD1. TRBV23-1 is labeled an ORF, and its function is uncertain. V shed 3 bases and J 5 bases; nucleotides not matched to a gene: 15. CDR3 size: 17 residues. The CDR3 loop is CASSQEDRCLPRYGYTF. The CDR3 DNA reads as TGCGCCAGCAGTCAGGAGGACAGGTGTCTTCCCCGGTATGGCTACACCTTC.

The genes are TRBV6-5 and TRBJ2-1; no clear D. CDR1 is MNHEY, CDR2 SVGAGI, per germline. The CDR3 loop spans 13 amino acids. V lost 4 bases, J lost 7 bases, and 11 bases lay in between. The CDR3 spells CASSSPVSNEQFF. The CDR3 DNA is TGTGCCAGCAGTTCCCCCGTCTCGAATGAGCAGTTCTTC.

As for this clone: This sample includes further DNA sequences coding for the same CDR3. The rearrangement uses TRBV2 and TRBJ2-7; TRBD1 agrees at 10 bases. Germline CDR1 SNHLY, CDR2 FYNNEI. The junction had 2 bases not matched to a gene; V was cut back by 8 bases and J by 4 bases. This CDR3 has 12 residues. For the CDR3, the DNA is TGTGCCAGCCGGGACAGGGGTTACGAGCAGTACTTC. Protein: CASRDRGYEQYF.

This chain uses TRBV27 with TRBJ2-1, with 10 bases that match TRBD2. This CDR3 has 15 residues. CDR1 and CDR2 (germline): MNHEY, SMNVEV (reference sequence). V trimming: 3 bases; J trimming: 12 bases; junction bases outside the gene matches: 11. The CDR3 bases are TGTGCCAGCAGTTTCGGGCTAGCGGGAGTCTCCAGGCAGTTCTTC. Translated, it gives CASSFGLAGVSRQFF.

The J gene is TRBJ2-7, the V gene TRBV18; the D is unclear. Trimming took 4 bases from V and 3 from J, leaving 10 bases between them. Looked up from germline, CDR1 is KGHSH and CDR2 is LQKENI. This CDR3 is 13 amino acids long. This CDR3 is CASSLAAGYEQYF. In DNA form, the CDR3 reads TGTGCCAGCTCACTTGCAGCCGGCTACGAGCAGTACTTC.

This chain connects TRBV4-3 to TRBJ2-7; 7 bases map to TRBD1. CDR1 and CDR2 (germline): LGHNA, YSLEER. The CDR3 runs 13 residues. Germline trimming cut 2 bases from V and 8 bases from J; bases unmatched to any gene: 6. Here the CDR3 reads CASSQTGQLKQYF. The CDR3 region has the DNA TGCGCCAGCAGCCAAACGGGACAGCTGAAGCAGTACTTC.

The chain employs TRBV7-2 and TRBJ2-1; D not certain. Trimming cost V 5 bases and J 5 bases, with 10 bases left between them. Germline assignment: CDR1 SGHTA and CDR2 FQGNSA. CDR3 length: 13 residues. The CDR3 loop is CASSLSLHNEQFF. The CDR3 DNA follows: TGTGCCAGCAGCCTTAGTCTCCACAATGAGCAGTTCTTC.

V and J are TRBV19 and TRBJ2-7, with D possibly called TRBD1 or TRBD2 (5 bases each). The V and J ends lost 3 bases and 3 bases respectively, with 15 bases between them. The CDR3 loop spans 15 amino acids. The germline V gene encodes CDR1 LNHDA and CDR2 SQIVND (reference sequence). This CDR3 is CASSIKGRRIYEQYF. The CDR3 region has the DNA TGTGCCAGTAGTATTAAGGGGCGGAGGATCTACGAGCAGTACTTC.

The chain links TRBV6-1 to TRBJ1-2, with no clear D. With 7 bases removed from V and 8 bases from J, the gap between germline ends came to 14 bases. The CDR3 is 12 residues long. Germline CDR1 is MNHNS and CDR2 is SASEGT. The CDR3 region is CASTNLLSGYTF. The DNA of the CDR3 is TGTGCCAGCACGAATCTCTTATCCGGCTACACCTTC.

The J gene is TRBJ2-1, the V gene TRBV6-1; D ambiguous. V lost 4 bases and J 11 bases, leaving 12 bases between the germline ends. This CDR3 is 12 amino acids long. Per germline, CDR1 MNHNS and CDR2 SASEGT. The chain's CDR3 is CASSGIWVQQFF. In DNA form, the CDR3 reads TGTGCCAGCAGTGGGATCTGGGTGCAGCAGTTCTTC.

The chain recombines TRBV28 with TRBJ2-7; D gene uncertain. Trimming left V 2 bases short and J 5 bases short, with 10 bases between. The germline V gene encodes CDR1 MDHEN and CDR2 SYDVKM. This CDR3 is 13 amino acids long. The DNA for the CDR3 is TGTGCCAGCAGTTTAATATCCTTCGACGAGCAGTACTTC. Translated, it gives CASSLISFDEQYF. The variable domain in full, with the rest retrieved from reference TRBV28 and TRBJ2-7, is DVKVTQSSRYLVKRTGEKVFLECVQDMDHENMFWYRQDPGLGLRLIYFSYDVKMKEKGDIPEGYSVSREKKERFSLILESASTNQTSMYLCASSLISFDEQYFGPGTRLTVT.

CDR3 DNA sequence: TGTGCCAGCAGCTCCGGACAGATTGGAGCTTTCTTT. This gives the protein CASSSGQIGAFF. This chain joins TRBV28 and TRBJ1-1; the D gene is possibly TRBD1 (6 bases). With 6 bases removed from V and 10 bases from J, the gap between germline ends came to 15 bases. The germline gives CDR1 MDHEN, CDR2 SYDVKM. The CDR3 is 12 residues long.